This T cell receptor (beta chain) is drawn from a study of identical twins. Overall study results and limits: It was possible that invariant MAIT and iNKT cells partly confounded the zero-insertion analyses. For out-of-frame alpha sequences shared by twins, low generation probability was in excess. Insertions ran lower in abundant cord blood beta clonotypes, though not in memory repertoires.

The J segment lost 0 bases and the V segment lost 10 bases, leaving 18 bases of the junction unmatched. The germline V gene has CDR1 LNHDA and CDR2 SQIVND (reference sequence). This CDR3 has 17 amino acids. Concerning this clonotype: Its antigen remains unknown.

One entry per CDR3 protein results from TCRdb running MiXCR on the 5' RACE reads. The sample contains hundreds of thousands of distinct CDR3 sequences, approximately 25% of which appear only once. These data also formed part of another study, on T cells expressing NK-cell markers. Turning to that study: Seven HCMV-seropositive donors and one seronegative donor made up the eight sequenced donors.

Sequenced input: CD4+ T cells sorted from blood. V gene TRBV19 combines with J gene TRBJ2-7; TRBD2 aligns across 7 bases. This clonotype was obtained from a woman in her late teens or twenties in good health. The CDR3 nucleotides are TGTGCCACCGGGCCTAGCGGTAACGCTCTGGGCTCCTACGAGCAGTACTTC. It is translated as CATGPSGNALGSYEQYF. The full variable domain, rest sourced from reference TRBV19 and TRBJ2-7, is DGGITQSPKYLFRKEGQNVTLSCEQNLNHDAMYWYRQDPGQGLRLIYYSQIVNDFQKGDIAEGYSVSREKKESFPLTVTSAQKNPTAFYLCATGPSGNALGSYEQYFGPGTRLTVT.